Shown below are 28 T cell receptor beta chains from a single sample sequenced in a study of blood T cells in healthy people across ages. The authors ran a second PCR of about 7 to 12 cycles using a sample-barcoded 5' primer and a J-beta primer mix. TCRdb recomputed calls from the 5' RACE reads with MiXCR, one row per CDR3 protein. This table holds nearly 800,000 distinct CDR3 sequences, 56% found once. The material sequenced was blood. The receptors originated from a man aged 35-49 years in good health.

This clonotype was observed a few times. This chain links TRBV21-1 with TRBJ1-2. TRBV21-1 is termed a pseudogene. CDR3 length: 14 residues. CDR3 loop: CASSRTYAGGGYTF. CDR3 sequence (DNA): TGTGCCAGCAGCAGAACATACGCTGGAGGGGGCTACACCTTC.

This chain links TRBV29-1 with TRBJ2-1; D is unclear. Germline CDR1 is SQVTM and CDR2 is ANQGSEA. Trimming took 6 bases from V and 4 from J, leaving 10 bases between them. This CDR3 region has 12 residues. CDR3 sequence (DNA): TGCAGCGTCCTCTCCCCATACAATGAGCAGTTCTTC. Translation: CSVLSPYNEQFF.

This clonotype was observed a handful of times. CDR3 amino acids: CAWSEGTGEETQYF. CDR3 DNA: TGTGCCTGGAGTGAGGGGACAGGGGAAGAGACCCAGTACTTC. V gene TRBV30 combines with J gene TRBJ2-5; 10 bases fit TRBD1. The CDR3 has 14 amino acids. Germline V gene lookup returns CDR1 GTSNPN and CDR2 SVGIG (reference sequence). V dropped 1 base and J dropped 3; count of bases not matched to a gene: 2.

The genes are TRBV20-1 and TRBJ2-7; tentatively, D is TRBD2 (6 bases). The CDR3 has 12 amino acids. Trimming removed 3 bases at V and 4 bases at J, with 10 bases between. The V gene's germline CDR1 is DFQATT and CDR2 SNEGSKA (reference sequence). CDR3 sequence: CSASTSRYEQYF. CDR3 in DNA: TGCAGTGCTAGTACTAGCCGGTACGAGCAGTACTTC.

The chain recombines TRBV7-2 with TRBJ1-1; D is ambiguous. Looked up from germline, CDR1 is SGHTA and CDR2 is FQGNSA. CDR3 length: 13 amino acids. Trimming shortened V by 4 bases and J by 1 base, and 7 bases separated the two germline ends. CDR3 nucleotides: TGTGCCAGCAGCTCCCACAAGAACACTGAAGCTTTCTTT. Residues: CASSSHKNTEAFF.

The V call is TRBV5-1, the J call TRBJ2-1; D unresolved. The length of the CDR3 is 14 residues. Trimming removed 4 bases at V and 8 bases at J, with 16 bases between. Germline V gene lookup returns CDR1 SGHRS and CDR2 YFSETQ. The CDR3 loop is CASSPQVGYDEQFF. The CDR3 region has the DNA TGCGCCAGCAGCCCCCAGGTAGGGTATGATGAGCAGTTCTTC.

This clonotype was seen only a few times. V is TRBV20-1 and J is TRBJ2-7; 8 positions match TRBD2. J was trimmed by 2 bases and V by 0 bases; bases with no gene match: 3. The germline CDR1 and CDR2 sequences are DFQATT and SNEGSKA (reference sequence). There are 14 residues in the CDR3. The DNA of the CDR3 is TGCAGTGCTAGAGATCCAGCGGGGGCCTACGAGCAGTACTTC. Encoded protein: CSARDPAGAYEQYF.

This clonotype was detected once. The chain carries TRBV5-1 and TRBJ2-7, with a possible D match to TRBD2 (5 bases). CDR1 and CDR2 (germline): SGHRS, YFSETQ. This CDR3 region has 15 residues. Between the trimmed V and J ends, which lost 3 bases and 1 base, there was a span of 14 bases. CDR3 in DNA: TGCGCCAGCAGCTGGAATTCGGGGAAGTCCTACGAGCAGTACTTC. Its protein is CASSWNSGKSYEQYF.

The gene calls are TRBV7-2 and TRBJ2-1; 9 nucleotides align to TRBD2. The CDR3 is 17 residues long. From germline, CDR1 is SGHTA and CDR2 FQGNSA. V was pared by 1 base and J by 4 bases, with 8 bases of the junction left unmatched. In DNA, the CDR3 is TGTGCCAGCAGCTTAGTGGTAGCGGGAGCGTCTTACAATGAGCAGTTCTTC. Its translation: CASSLVVAGASYNEQFF.

The rearrangement joins TRBV2 to TRBJ2-4, with D perhaps matching TRBD1 (5 bases). The CDR3 length is 11 residues. Looked up from germline, CDR1 is SNHLY and CDR2 is FYNNEI. V was cut by 5 bases and J by 9 bases, with 8 bases left in between. The CDR3 DNA reads as TGTGCCAGCAGTTACAGGCTCATTCAGTACTTC. Protein: CASSYRLIQYF.

The rearrangement uses TRBV7-9 and TRBJ1-4; D possibly corresponds to TRBD1 (6 bases). The CDR3 consists of 15 residues. In germline, CDR1 is SEHNR, CDR2 FQNEAQ (reference sequence). The germline V and J ends were trimmed by 0 bases and 8 bases, with 13 bases remaining between them. The CDR3 loop reads CASSLAGGPGEKLFF. The CDR3 DNA reads TGTGCCAGCAGCTTAGCTGGGGGGCCAGGAGAAAAACTGTTTTTT.

CDR3 sequence reads: CASSLRGSQETQYF. CDR3 bases: TGTGCCAGCAGTCTGAGGGGCAGTCAAGAGACCCAGTACTTC. The rearrangement links TRBV7-2 to TRBJ2-5; tentatively, D is TRBD1 or TRBD2 (5 bases each). V lost 6 bases and J lost 2, with 13 bases in between. The CDR3 covers 14 residues. Looked up from germline, CDR1 is SGHTA and CDR2 is FQGNSA.

This chain connects TRBV7-8 to TRBJ2-7; 8 positions match TRBD1. V lost 5 bases, J lost 4 bases, and 10 bases stayed unmatched. The CDR3 covers 15 residues. Germline CDR1 reads SGHVS; CDR2 reads FQNEAQ. The CDR3 DNA sequence: TGTGCCAGCAGCCAATGGCGGGACAGGACTTACGAGCAGTACTTC. Protein product: CASSQWRDRTYEQYF.

V and J are TRBV20-1 and TRBJ2-5; D is uncertain. The CDR3 sequence is 15 residues long. V dropped 0 bases and J dropped 0 bases, with 11 bases sitting between them. CDR1 DFQATT and CDR2 SNEGSKA come from the germline V gene (reference sequence). CDR3 residues: CSARDAAVYQETQYF. CDR3 DNA sequence: TGCAGTGCTAGAGATGCGGCAGTGTACCAAGAGACCCAGTACTTC.

This clonotype occurred a few times. The chain couples TRBV20-1 to TRBJ2-7; D is unclear. This CDR3 contains 12 residues. V lost 6 bases to trimming and J lost 0 bases, with 9 bases between them. Germline V gene lookup returns CDR1 DFQATT and CDR2 SNEGSKA (reference sequence). The CDR3 sequence is CSAAYSSYEQYF. CDR3 nucleotide sequence: TGCAGTGCCGCGTATAGCTCCTACGAGCAGTACTTC.

The rearrangement joins TRBV5-1 to TRBJ2-7, with 7 bases that match TRBD2. The CDR3 is 16 residues long. Germline V gene data show CDR1 as SGHRS and CDR2 as YFSETQ. V was pared by 1 base and J by 6 bases, with 13 bases of the junction left unmatched. DNA of the CDR3: TGCGCCAGCAGCTTGACTTCCGGACTAGGCGTCTCCGAGCAGTACTTC. Translating gives CASSLTSGLGVSEQYF.

V usage is TRBV6-2 or TRBV6-3 and J usage is TRBJ2-5; D unclear. Trimming pared 5 bases from V and 2 bases from J, leaving 21 bases between. There are 17 residues in the CDR3. The germline V gene encodes CDR1 MNHEY and CDR2 SVGEGT. Here the CDR3 DNA reads TGTGCCAGCAGTGACAAAGGGTCCGGGCGTTTTCAAGAGACCCAGTACTTC. Its translation is CASSDKGSGRFQETQYF.

The rearrangement uses TRBV10-3 and TRBJ2-3, with 13 bases aligning to TRBD2. Germline assignment: CDR1 ENHRY and CDR2 SYGVKD. This CDR3 has 20 amino acids. V shed 4 bases and J 7 bases; nucleotides not matched to a gene: 20. CDR3 sequence reads: CAISARGRTSGSESGNTQYF. CDR3 DNA sequence: TGTGCCATCAGTGCCCGTGGTCGGACTAGCGGGAGTGAGTCGGGAAATACGCAGTATTTT.

The chain links TRBV11-2 to TRBJ2-5; D is unresolved. V was shortened by 3 bases and J by 4 bases, with 21 bases between the two germline ends. CDR3 length equals 17 residues. Per germline, CDR1 SGHAT and CDR2 FQNNGV. This CDR3 reads CASSFSSGRARRETQYF. The CDR3 DNA reads as TGTGCCAGCAGCTTCTCCTCCGGACGAGCTCGGAGAGAGACCCAGTACTTC.

This clonotype was picked up many times. This chain connects TRBV29-1 to TRBJ1-1; D call uncertain. Germline V gene sequence: CDR1 SQVTM, CDR2 ANQGSEA. V lost 3 bases and J 0 bases, leaving 8 bases between the germline ends. The CDR3 length is 13 residues. The CDR3 nucleotides are TGCAGCGTTGAGGGATCGGTGAACACTGAAGCTTTCTTT. It is translated as CSVEGSVNTEAFF.

The gene calls are TRBV15 and TRBJ2-5, with D possibly being TRBD1 (6 bases). CDR1 is LNHNV, CDR2 YYDKDF, per germline (reference sequence). There are 14 residues in the CDR3. The germline V and J ends were trimmed by 2 bases and 3 bases, with 10 bases remaining between them. CDR3 in DNA: TGTGCCACCAGCAGACAGGGGAGTGAAGAGACCCAGTACTTC. As protein: CATSRQGSEETQYF.

This clonotype was picked up one time. The gene calls are TRBV9 and TRBJ2-1, with 8 bases fitting TRBD2. The CDR3 has 15 residues. Germline trimming cut 0 bases from V and 7 bases from J; bases unmatched to any gene: 6. Germline lookup yields CDR1 SGDLS and CDR2 YYNGEE. CDR3 nucleotides: TGTGCCAGCAGCGTAGAAGGGACTAGAAAAAATGAGCAGTTCTTC. Protein sequence: CASSVEGTRKNEQFF. Full variable domain (rest looked up from reference TRBV9 and TRBJ2-1): DSGVTQTPKHLITATGQRVTLRCSPRSGDLSVYWYQQSLDQGLQFLIQYYNGEERAKGNILERFSAQQFPDLHSELNLSSLELGDSALYFCASSVEGTRKNEQFFGPGTRLTVL.

Comment on this clonotype: One end of the junction does not line up with germline, which may come from a read error. The V call is TRBV7-2, the J call TRBJ2-5, with a weak D call TRBD1 (5 bases). The CDR3 consists of 14 residues. Germline V lookup: CDR1 SGHTA, CDR2 FQGNSA. The CDR3 DNA reads TGCGCCAGCAGCTTAGTCTCCAGGGAAGAGACCCAGTACTTC. Protein sequence: CASSLVSREETQYF. Looking up the rest from reference TRBV7-2 and TRBJ2-5 gives the full variable domain: GAGVSQSPSNKVTEKGKDVELRCDPISGHTALYWYRQSLGQGLEFLIYFQGNSAPDKSGLPSDRFSAERTGGSVSTLTIQRTQQEDSAVYLCASSLVSREETQYFGPGTRLLVL.

This clonotype was observed a few times. J is TRBJ2-1 and V is TRBV4-1; tentatively, D is TRBD2 (5 bases). The germline V gene encodes CDR1 MGHRA and CDR2 YSYEKL. Trimming removed 3 bases from V and 6 bases from J, with 9 bases in between. The CDR3 covers 13 residues. The CDR3 bases are TGCGCCAGCAGCCATCCACTAGGCAATGAGCAGTTCTTC. Its translation is CASSHPLGNEQFF.

The chain couples TRBV11-2 to TRBJ2-5, with 7 bases identical to TRBD2. The trim removed 7 bases at V and 3 bases at J, leaving 8 bases unmatched. CDR1 is SGHAT, CDR2 FQNNGV, per germline. The CDR3 is 14 amino acids. The CDR3 protein is CASIGLVNKETQYF. The CDR3 region has the DNA TGTGCCAGCATTGGACTAGTCAACAAAGAGACCCAGTACTTC.

This clonotype was observed a few times. The chain combines TRBV4-1 with TRBJ2-1; TRBD2 is a possible D gene (5 bases). Germline CDR1 and CDR2: MGHRA and YSYEKL. The V end was cut by 0 bases, the J end by 8 bases, with 14 bases between. CDR3 size: 15 residues. CDR3 nucleotides: TGCGCCAGCAGCCAAGAGAGGTATCGGGGAGATGAGCAGTTCTTC. Its translation is CASSQERYRGDEQFF.

V and J are TRBV20-1 and TRBJ2-2; the D is unclear. This CDR3 has 14 residues. In germline, CDR1 is DFQATT, CDR2 SNEGSKA (reference sequence). Trimming removed 6 bases from V and 4 bases from J, with 15 bases in between. In DNA, the CDR3 is TGCAGTGCCAGACCCAACGGGCTCACCGGGGAGCTGTTTTTT. Protein product: CSARPNGLTGELFF.

The V call is TRBV6-6, the J call TRBJ2-3; possible D gene TRBD1, 6 bases. CDR1 and CDR2 (germline): MNHNY, SVGAGI (reference sequence). This CDR3 has 15 residues. V gave up 4 bases and J gave up 2 bases, with 13 bases separating them. CDR3: CASSFTGPPTDTQYF. The CDR3 nucleotides read TGTGCCAGCAGTTTTACAGGGCCCCCCACAGATACGCAGTATTTT.